What follows are 23 T cell receptor beta chains derived from one specimen sequenced in a study of T cell responses to AZD1222 COVID-19 vaccine. Clones were sequenced by immunoSEQ multiplex PCR, and TCRdb holds only the in-frame ones, with some missing. The sample lists approximately 150,000 clones; about 89% were seen once. The sample consisted of peripheral blood, taken on day 0 of AZD1222 vaccination. These receptor sequences come from an adult in good health.

The V and J genes are TRBV5-5 and TRBJ1-2, with a possible D match to TRBD1 (5 bases). The CDR3 has 15 residues. V was pared by 1 base and J by 4 bases, with 14 bases between. The germline V gene encodes CDR1 SGHKS and CDR2 YYEKEE (reference sequence). CDR3 bases: TGTGCCAGCAGCTTGCGGGGCGGTTTGCCCTATGGCTACACCTTC. It is translated as CASSLRGGLPYGYTF. Full variable domain (outside the CDR3, taken from reference TRBV5-5 and TRBJ1-2): DAGVTQSPTHLIKTRGQQVTLRCSPISGHKSVSWYQQVLGQGPQFIFQYYEKEERGRGNFPDRFSARQFPNYSSELNVNALLLGDSALYLCASSLRGGLPYGYTFGSGTRLTVV.

CDR3 DNA: TGTGCCACCGGCGTGGAAGTCCCCTACAATGAGCAGTTCTTC. Residues: CATGVEVPYNEQFF. The rearrangement joins TRBV2 to TRBJ2-1; no firm D call. CDR3 size: 14 residues. From germline, CDR1 is SNHLY and CDR2 FYNNEI. V lost 10 bases to trimming and J lost 2 bases, with 15 bases between them.

The chain combines TRBV6-5 with TRBJ1-1; D unclear. The CDR3 runs to 13 residues. CDR1 MNHEY and CDR2 SVGAGI come from the germline V gene. V lost 7 bases and J lost 1, with 10 bases in between. Here the CDR3 DNA reads TGTGCCAGCACCCCACTGGGGAACACTGAAGCTTTCTTT. This sequence encodes CASTPLGNTEAFF.

CDR3 residues: CASSQDTDRPNNYGYTF. CDR3 nucleotide sequence: TGCGCCAGCAGCCAGGACACCGACAGGCCGAATAACTATGGCTACACCTTC. The chain is built from TRBV5-1 and TRBJ1-2; possibly TRBD1 for D (6 bases). Per germline, CDR1 SGHRS and CDR2 YFSETQ. V was trimmed by 4 bases and J by 1 base, leaving 20 bases between them. The CDR3 loop spans 17 amino acids.

The chain uses TRBV12-3 or TRBV12-4 and TRBJ1-2; D gene uncertain. Trimming removed 6 bases from V and 2 bases from J, with 10 bases in between. CDR3 length: 13 amino acids. The CDR3 coding sequence is TGTGCCAGCAGACCGAGAGAGAACTATGGCTACACCTTC. The encoded protein is CASRPRENYGYTF.

The sample holds one count of this clone. The chain employs TRBV10-2 and TRBJ2-3, with D possibly TRBD2 on 6 matching bases. Germline CDR1 reads WSHSY; CDR2 reads SAAADI. This CDR3 contains 15 residues. Deletions cut 8 bases from V and 3 bases from J, with 18 bases between. For the CDR3, the DNA is TGCGCCAGCTCCGAGGGGCGGGGCGGGACAGATACGCAGTATTTT. It codes for CASSEGRGGTDTQYF.

V gene TRBV27 combines with J gene TRBJ2-5; D remains ambiguous. This CDR3 comprises 15 residues. Trimming left V 5 bases short and J 3 bases short, with 16 bases between. Looked up from germline, CDR1 is MNHEY and CDR2 is SMNVEV (reference sequence). The CDR3 loop is CASSPPPDGKETQYF. The CDR3 nucleotides are TGTGCCAGCAGTCCACCCCCGGACGGTAAAGAGACCCAGTACTTC.

This chain connects TRBV15 to TRBJ2-7; 12 positions agree with TRBD2. The CDR3 extends over 15 amino acids. V was pared by 3 bases and J by 5 bases, with 5 bases of the junction left unmatched. Germline loops: CDR1 LNHNV, CDR2 YYDKDF (reference sequence). CDR3 coding DNA: TGTGCCACCAGCAGGTCGACTAGCGGGGGAGACGAGCAGTACTTC. It is translated as CATSRSTSGGDEQYF.

CDR3 in amino acids: CASSVADRGYTEAFF. CDR3 sequence (DNA): TGTGCCAGCAGCGTAGCTGACAGGGGGTACACTGAAGCTTTCTTT. The V gene is TRBV9, the J gene TRBJ1-1; 9 nucleotides align to TRBD1. The V gene end was trimmed by 0 bases and the J gene end by 3 bases; junction bases not matched to a gene: 3. CDR3 length: 15 amino acids. CDR1 SGDLS and CDR2 YYNGEE come from the germline V gene.

V usage is TRBV13 and J usage is TRBJ2-2; D ambiguous. The germline V gene encodes CDR1 PRHDT and CDR2 FYEKMQ (reference sequence). The CDR3 spans 16 residues. Trimming took 5 bases from V and 4 from J, leaving 17 bases between them. CDR3 DNA sequence: TGTGCCAGCAGCCTCGGTGATAGAGGAATCACCGGGGAGCTGTTTTTT. Its translation: CASSLGDRGITGELFF.

This clone was seen once. The CDR3 DNA reads as TGTGCCAGCAGCTTGGCCAGTCAACAGGTGCAGTTCTTC. This codes for CASSLASQQVQFF. This chain uses TRBV5-6 with TRBJ2-1; possibly TRBD1 for D (5 bases). V gave up 0 bases and J gave up 12 bases, with 13 bases separating them. CDR1 and CDR2 (germline): SGHDT, YYEEEE. The CDR3 spans 13 residues.

The chain uses TRBV7-9 and TRBJ1-4; no definite D call. The CDR3 loop spans 15 amino acids. Germline CDR1 SEHNR, CDR2 FQNEAQ (reference sequence). V gave up 5 bases and J gave up 7 bases, with 17 bases separating them. CDR3 sequence (DNA): TGTGCCAGCAGCATCAAATCAACAACGGCTGAAAAACTGTTTTTT. This encodes CASSIKSTTAEKLFF.

The CDR3 DNA reads as TGTGCCAGCAGCTTAGTTACCCAGCCTTCCTTATCTGAAGCTTTCTTT. Translating it yields CASSLVTQPSLSEAFF. The chain couples TRBV7-6 to TRBJ1-1, with D hard to call. Trimming cost V 1 base and J 6 bases, with 18 bases left between them. The CDR3 covers 16 residues. Germline CDR1 reads SGHVS; CDR2 reads FNYEAQ.

V is TRBV6-1 and J is TRBJ1-4, with a possible D match to TRBD1 (5 bases). There are 14 residues in the CDR3. CDR1 MNHNS and CDR2 SASEGT come from the germline V gene. The V and J ends lost 3 bases and 8 bases respectively, with 13 bases between them. The CDR3 DNA sequence: TGTGCCAGCAGTGACGGGACTACTGGGGAAAAACTGTTTTTT. It translates to CASSDGTTGEKLFF.

This clone was seen just once. The V gene is TRBV5-6, the J gene TRBJ1-4; 7 bases are a match to TRBD1. Trimming cost V 4 bases and J 6 bases; bases outside gene matches: 6. CDR3 length equals 14 residues. CDR1 and CDR2 from the germline V gene are SGHDT and YYEEEE. The CDR3 sequence: CASSPGTAYEKLFF. The CDR3, as DNA: TGTGCCAGCAGCCCCGGGACAGCTTATGAAAAACTGTTTTTT.

The chain recombines TRBV29-1 with TRBJ2-7; 9 bases are shared with TRBD2. Germline-derived CDR1 and CDR2 are SQVTM and ANQGSEA. The CDR3 has 15 amino acids. With 1 base clipped from V and 1 base from J, the junction kept 5 bases outside the gene matches. DNA for the CDR3: TGCAGCGTTGAAGTAGCGGGGGCTATATCCTACGAGCAGTACTTC. Its translation is CSVEVAGAISYEQYF.

The rearrangement links TRBV6-1 to TRBJ1-1; D gene uncertain. The CDR3 is made up of 11 amino acids. V was pared by 3 bases and J by 8 bases, with 7 bases between. Germline V CDR1 and CDR2: MNHNS, SASEGT. CDR3: CASSDGSEAFF. The DNA of the CDR3 is TGTGCCAGCAGTGACGGGTCGGAAGCTTTCTTT.

V is TRBV6-2 or TRBV6-3 and J is TRBJ2-5; D is uncertain. Trimming stripped 5 bases from V and 7 bases from J, with 5 bases between. Germline CDR1 reads MNHEY; CDR2 reads SVGEGT. The CDR3 has 10 amino acids. CDR3 protein: CASSGVTQYF. The DNA of the CDR3 is TGTGCCAGCAGTGGAGTGACCCAGTACTTC.

V usage is TRBV9 and J usage is TRBJ2-2; TRBD1 agrees at 9 bases. Per the germline V gene, CDR1 is SGDLS and CDR2 is YYNGEE. J lost 4 bases, V lost 2 bases, and 9 bases had no gene match. This CDR3 region has 17 residues. The CDR3 DNA sequence: TGTGCCAGCAGCGTGGGACAGGGCGAAAGAGGCACCGGGGAGCTGTTTTTT. Its translation: CASSVGQGERGTGELFF.

The chain uses TRBV7-9 and TRBJ2-1; D may correspond to TRBD1 or TRBD2 (6 bases each). V was trimmed by 5 bases and J by 1 base, leaving 15 bases between them. The CDR3 has 16 residues. CDR1 and CDR2 (germline): SEHNR, FQNEAQ (reference sequence). For the CDR3, the DNA is TGTGCCAGCAGCCCCAATGTAGGGGGGTCCTACAATGAGCAGTTCTTC. As protein: CASSPNVGGSYNEQFF.

This chain uses TRBV5-5 with TRBJ2-1; possible D gene TRBD1, 5 bases. The CDR3 loop spans 16 amino acids. V lost 1 base and J lost 7, with 18 bases in between. Germline lookup yields CDR1 SGHKS and CDR2 YYEKEE (reference sequence). CDR3 sequence reads: CASSLRLRQSGNEQFF. CDR3 nucleotides: TGTGCCAGCAGCTTGAGGTTGAGACAGTCGGGTAATGAGCAGTTCTTC.

This chain connects TRBV19 to TRBJ2-1, with 10 bases aligning to TRBD1. Germline V lookup: CDR1 LNHDA, CDR2 SQIVND (reference sequence). The CDR3 is made up of 15 amino acids. After removal of 5 bases from V and 9 bases from J, the junction contained 10 bases not matched to a gene. The CDR3 DNA reads as TGTGCCAGTAGTCCTCCGGACAGGGGGTCCGCTGAGCAGTTCTTC. It codes for CASSPPDRGSAEQFF. The complete variable domain, with remaining parts taken from reference TRBV19 and TRBJ2-1, reads DGGITQSPKYLFRKEGQNVTLSCEQNLNHDAMYWYRQDPGQGLRLIYYSQIVNDFQKGDIAEGYSVSREKKESFPLTVTSAQKNPTAFYLCASSPPDRGSAEQFFGPGTRLTVL.

This clone was counted only a few times. V usage is TRBV2 and J usage is TRBJ2-7; tentative D call: TRBD1 (7 bases). Trimming took 2 bases from V and 3 from J, leaving 14 bases between them. The CDR3 has 15 amino acids. Germline V gene lookup returns CDR1 SNHLY and CDR2 FYNNEI. The CDR3 bases are TGTGCCAGCAGTGAACAGGCAGGGGGAGGCTACGAGCAGTACTTC. It translates to CASSEQAGGGYEQYF.